Presented here are 28 T cell receptor beta chains from one specimen sequenced in a study of glioma-infiltrating T cells. TCR alpha and beta CDR3 regions were amplified from RNA using iRepertoire nested multiplex PCR. TCRdb itself ran the multiplex PCR reads through MiXCR, one entry per CDR3 protein. Altogether under 130,000 distinct CDR3 sequences are present, 25% to 30% being singletons, with the ten largest covering around 40%. Sequenced material: glioma tissue, nonneoplastic brain tissue, or PBMCs (not recorded which). These receptors came from a human donor with low-grade glioma or glioblastoma, undergoing nonglioma brain surgery, or in good health (not recorded which).

The chain is built from TRBV19 and TRBJ2-7, with 9 bases fitting TRBD1. V shed 6 bases, J shed 3 bases, and the junction held 6 bases outside the gene matches. Germline V CDR1 and CDR2: LNHDA, SQIVND (reference sequence). CDR3 length equals 14 residues. CDR3 DNA sequence: TGTGCCAGTAGGAGGGGACAGGGCTACTACGAGCAGTACTTC. Residues: CASRRGQGYYEQYF.

The sample holds a few counts of this clonotype. The chain joins TRBV7-9 to TRBJ2-5; possibly TRBD2 for D (5 bases). The germline V and J ends were trimmed by 4 bases and 5 bases, with 11 bases remaining between them. The germline gives CDR1 SEHNR, CDR2 FQNEAQ (reference sequence). CDR3 length equals 13 residues. CDR3 residues: CASSSMGGETQYF. CDR3 nucleotides: TGTGCCAGCAGCTCCATGGGCGGGGAGACCCAGTACTTC. Supplemented by reference TRBV7-9 and TRBJ2-5, the full variable domain reads DTGVSQNPRHKITKRGQNVTFRCDPISEHNRLYWYRQTLGQGPEFLTYFQNEAQLEKSRLLSDRFSAERPKGSFSTLEIQRTEQGDSAMYLCASSSMGGETQYFGPGTRLLVL.

In this sample, this clonotype turned up many times. V is TRBV27 and J is TRBJ1-3; D not certain. V gave up 6 bases and J gave up 8 bases, with 17 bases separating them. The CDR3 has 14 residues. Per germline, CDR1 MNHEY and CDR2 SMNVEV (reference sequence). In DNA, the CDR3 is TGTGCCAGCAGCCGGGCCCCAAAAGGATACACCATATATTTT. Translation gives CASSRAPKGYTIYF.

On this clonotype itself: It may be a read error: a sequence one base away is much more abundant. The CDR3 spells CASSSTARQETQYF. The CDR3 bases are TGTGCCAGCAGCTCGACAGCCCGACAAGAGACCCAGTACTTC. This chain connects TRBV7-9 to TRBJ2-5; maybe TRBD1 (5 bases). The CDR3 contains 14 residues. CDR1 and CDR2 (germline): SEHNR, FQNEAQ (reference sequence). The ends were cut back, 4 bases at V and 2 bases at J, with 11 bases in the middle.

This clonotype came up many times. The chain recombines TRBV5-1 with TRBJ2-2; possible D gene TRBD1, 6 bases. In germline, CDR1 is SGHRS, CDR2 YFSETQ. The CDR3 is 15 residues long. The germline V and J ends were trimmed by 5 bases and 1 base, with 12 bases remaining between them. The CDR3 spells CASRSGHRNTGELFF. As DNA, the CDR3 is TGCGCCAGCAGGTCGGGACACCGGAACACCGGGGAGCTGTTTTTT.

The chain carries TRBV5-6 and TRBJ2-5; 9 bases fit TRBD2. The CDR3 totals 17 residues. J lost 1 base, V lost 0 bases, and 7 bases had no gene match. The germline CDR1 and CDR2 sequences are SGHDT and YYEEEE. The DNA for the CDR3 is TGTGCCAGCAGCTTGGGAAGACTAGCGGTGGGCCAAGAGACCCAGTACTTC. Protein sequence: CASSLGRLAVGQETQYF.

This clonotype showed up many times. The V and J genes are TRBV6-1 and TRBJ1-5, with D unresolved. The CDR3 is 17 residues long. Trimming took 5 bases from V and 2 from J, leaving 19 bases between them. Looked up from germline, CDR1 is MNHNS and CDR2 is SASEGT. CDR3 in DNA: TGTGCCAGCAGTTATTCCAGACCCGGCGGGCGCAATCAGCCCCAGCATTTT. Its translation: CASSYSRPGGRNQPQHF.

This clonotype was observed many times. One end of the junction is discordant with germline, which a read error may explain. This chain links TRBV7-2 with TRBJ2-1; the D call may be TRBD1 or TRBD2 (6 bases each). The germline gives CDR1 SGHTA, CDR2 FQGNSA. CDR3 length equals 14 residues. CDR3 sequence: CASSANWDNRRGIF. CDR3 coding DNA: TGTGCCAGCAGCGCAAATTGGGACAATCGGAGGGGAATCTTC.

This clonotype was counted a few times. J is TRBJ1-2 and V is TRBV12-3 or TRBV12-4, with TRBD1 as a possible D gene (5 bases). The CDR3 covers 14 residues. V was trimmed by 4 bases and J by 4 bases, leaving 13 bases between them. The CDR3 DNA is TGTGCCAGCAGTTCTTCCGACAGAACCTATGGCTACACCTTC. It encodes CASSSSDRTYGYTF.

Notes on this clonotype: Being one base from a much bigger clone, this may be a read error. J is TRBJ2-3 and V is TRBV7-2, with D possibly called TRBD1 or TRBD2 (5 bases each). This CDR3 spans 14 amino acids. V shed 3 bases and J shed 2 bases, with 9 bases lying between them. Per the germline V gene, CDR1 is SGHTA and CDR2 is FQGNSA. CDR3 sequence (DNA): TGTGCCAGCAGCTTGGGGGAGCCCACAGATACGCAGTATTTT. Protein: CASSLGEPTDTQYF.

Of note for this clonotype: This clone may be a read error of a much larger clone one base away. V usage is TRBV2 and J usage is TRBJ2-3, with TRBD1 matching over 10 bases. In germline, CDR1 is SNHLY, CDR2 FYNNEI. The CDR3 consists of 16 residues. V dropped 4 bases and J dropped 5; count of bases not matched to a gene: 9. The CDR3 is CASSGDRGFIIDTQYF. The CDR3, as DNA: TGTGCCAGCAGTGGGGACAGGGGCTTCATCATAGATACGCAGTATTTT.

This clonotype has ten or more counts. This chain links TRBV9 with TRBJ2-7; D possibly corresponds to TRBD1 (5 bases). The length of the CDR3 is 13 residues. From germline, CDR1 is SGDLS and CDR2 YYNGEE. The V gene lost 3 bases and the J gene lost 6 bases, with 13 bases spanning the gap. The CDR3 DNA is TGTGCCAGCAGCGAGGACACTGCCACCGAGCAGTACTTC. Its translation: CASSEDTATEQYF. The full variable domain, in which reference TRBV9 and TRBJ2-7 provide the parts outside the CDR3, is DSGVTQTPKHLITATGQRVTLRCSPRSGDLSVYWYQQSLDQGLQFLIQYYNGEERAKGNILERFSAQQFPDLHSELNLSSLELGDSALYFCASSEDTATEQYFGPGTRLTVT.

This clonotype was seen repeatedly, ten times or more. The rearrangement uses TRBV7-6 and TRBJ2-3, with TRBD1 as a possible D gene (5 bases). V was shortened by 5 bases and J by 2 bases, with 14 bases between the two germline ends. The CDR3 extends over 15 amino acids. Germline V gene sequence: CDR1 SGHVS, CDR2 FNYEAQ. CDR3 sequence reads: CASSPAGKHTDTQYF. The CDR3 region has the DNA TGTGCCAGCAGCCCCGCAGGGAAGCACACAGATACGCAGTATTTT.

A note on this clonotype: One end of the junction varies from germline; a read error may be responsible. This sequence joins TRBV7-3 and TRBJ2-2; D is perhaps TRBD1 (6 bases). The CDR3 is 15 residues long. Germline V lookup: CDR1 SGHTA, CDR2 FQGTGA. CDR3: CASSFRGSITGELSF. The DNA of the CDR3 is TGTGCCAGCAGCTTCAGGGGCAGCATAACCGGGGAGCTGTCTTTT.

This clonotype was found a few times. The chain links TRBV3-1 to TRBJ1-1; D is ambiguous. Germline CDR1 reads LGHDT; CDR2 reads YNNKEL (reference sequence). CDR3 size: 13 residues. Trimming pared 4 bases from V and 6 bases from J, leaving 12 bases between. CDR3 region: CASSPGRHPEAFF. For the CDR3, the DNA is TGTGCCAGCAGCCCCGGTAGGCACCCTGAAGCTTTCTTT.

Many counts were recorded for this clonotype. V usage is TRBV6-1 and J usage is TRBJ1-1, with D perhaps matching TRBD1 (6 bases). V was clipped by 5 bases and J by 0 bases, with 10 bases between them. Germline loops: CDR1 MNHNS, CDR2 SASEGT. The CDR3 totals 14 residues. CDR3 region: CASSLDSLNTEAFF. CDR3 DNA sequence: TGTGCCAGCAGTCTGGACAGTTTGAACACTGAAGCTTTCTTT.

This chain connects TRBV7-2 to TRBJ2-4, with D unclear. This CDR3 is built from 14 residues. V lost 4 bases and J 4 bases, leaving 11 bases between the germline ends. Germline CDR1 is SGHTA and CDR2 is FQGNSA. The CDR3 DNA is TGTGCCAGCAGCTCCCACGGGTCAAAAAACATTCAGTACTTC. As protein: CASSSHGSKNIQYF.

With regard to this clonotype: This may arise from a read error, as a much more abundant clone is one base away. The genes are TRBV4-1 and TRBJ1-3, with D unresolved. The germline V gene has CDR1 MGHRA and CDR2 YSYEKL. The CDR3 has 16 amino acids. CDR3 region: CASIQDEVYSGNTIYF. CDR3 coding DNA: TGCGCCAGCATCCAAGACGAAGTCTACTCTGGAAACACCATATATTTT.

This clonotype has only a few counts. V and J are TRBV7-9 and TRBJ2-1, with 11 bases aligning to TRBD1. Germline CDR1 SEHNR, CDR2 FQNEAQ (reference sequence). With 1 base clipped from V and 4 bases from J, the junction kept 3 bases outside the gene matches. CDR3 length: 16 amino acids. The CDR3 region is CASSLGDRGAYNEQFF. Here the CDR3 DNA reads TGTGCCAGCAGCTTAGGGGACAGGGGGGCATACAATGAGCAGTTCTTC.

This clonotype was found many times. J is TRBJ2-3 and V is TRBV7-2, with a tentative D call TRBD2 (7 bases). The CDR3 sequence is 14 residues long. CDR1 is SGHTA, CDR2 FQGNSA, per germline. Trimming took 4 bases from V and 3 from J, leaving 11 bases between them. CDR3 loop: CASSSRGGTDTQYF. The CDR3 DNA follows: TGTGCCAGCAGCTCGAGGGGGGGGACAGATACGCAGTATTTT. The variable domain in full, with the rest retrieved from reference TRBV7-2 and TRBJ2-3, is GAGVSQSPSNKVTEKGKDVELRCDPISGHTALYWYRQSLGQGLEFLIYFQGNSAPDKSGLPSDRFSAERTGGSVSTLTIQRTQQEDSAVYLCASSSRGGTDTQYFGPGTRLTVL.

This clonotype was observed at least ten times. The V and J genes are TRBV5-1 and TRBJ2-7, with unresolved D. V lost 1 base and J lost 3, with 11 bases in between. The CDR3 covers 14 residues. CDR1 SGHRS and CDR2 YFSETQ come from the germline V gene. CDR3 sequence (DNA): TGCGCCAGCAGCTTGCATGGCAGGTACTACGAGCAGTACTTC. Translated, it gives CASSLHGRYYEQYF.

The rearrangement links TRBV7-3 to TRBJ1-1; the D gene is possibly TRBD1 (5 bases). V lost 2 bases, J lost 1 base, and 8 bases lay in between. CDR1 and CDR2 from the germline V gene are SGHTA and FQGTGA. The CDR3 has 14 amino acids. The CDR3 here is CASSLETGNTEAFF. The CDR3 region has the DNA TGTGCCAGCAGCTTAGAAACAGGGAACACTGAAGCTTTCTTT.

This chain uses TRBV4-2 with TRBJ2-5; TRBD2 might be the D (6 bases). CDR3 length equals 15 residues. V was clipped by 4 bases and J by 3 bases, with 15 bases between them. Germline V gene data show CDR1 as LGHNA and CDR2 as YNFKEQ. CDR3 protein: CASSPPRLGEETQYF. As DNA, the CDR3 is TGTGCCAGCAGCCCACCTAGACTAGGGGAAGAGACCCAGTACTTC.

This clonotype was seen ten or more times. The chain employs TRBV7-2 and TRBJ1-3; TRBD1 aligns across 7 bases. Germline CDR1 SGHTA, CDR2 FQGNSA. V trimming: 2 bases; J trimming: 0 bases; junction bases outside the gene matches: 1. The CDR3 is 15 residues long. CDR3 amino acids: CASSLWDSSGNTIYF. The CDR3 DNA follows: TGTGCCAGCAGCTTATGGGACAGCTCTGGAAACACCATATATTTT.

The V gene is TRBV7-9, the J gene TRBJ2-7, with 7 bases identical to TRBD1. This CDR3 spans 15 amino acids. Unmatched junction bases numbered 10, after V lost 5 bases and J lost 3 bases. Germline values: CDR1 SEHNR, CDR2 FQNEAQ (reference sequence). CDR3 region: CASSPGQATLYEQYF. The CDR3 nucleotides are TGTGCCAGCAGCCCTGGACAGGCGACTCTCTACGAGCAGTACTTC.

J is TRBJ1-2 and V is TRBV19, with TRBD1 identical over 9 bases. After removal of 2 bases from V and 7 bases from J, the junction contained 5 bases not matched to a gene. Germline V CDR1 and CDR2: LNHDA, SQIVND (reference sequence). The CDR3 runs to 14 residues. This chain's CDR3 is CASSIKTGGSGYTF. CDR3 sequence (DNA): TGTGCCAGTAGTATAAAGACAGGGGGAAGTGGCTACACCTTC.

J is TRBJ2-5 and V is TRBV19, with D hard to call. CDR1 and CDR2 (germline): LNHDA, SQIVND (reference sequence). CDR3 length equals 13 residues. The V end was cut by 5 bases, the J end by 1 base, with 8 bases between. The CDR3 nucleotides are TGTGCCAGTAGTCAACTACCCCAAGAGACCCAGTACTTC. It translates to CASSQLPQETQYF.

This clonotype was detected ten times or more. The rearrangement links TRBV25-1 to TRBJ2-2, with D tentatively TRBD2 (5 bases). Germline V lookup: CDR1 MGHDK, CDR2 SYGVNS. V gave up 4 bases and J gave up 1 base, with 7 bases separating them. This CDR3 is built from 14 residues. The CDR3 loop is CASSADLNTGELFF. CDR3 bases: TGTGCCAGCAGTGCGGACTTGAACACCGGGGAGCTGTTTTTT.